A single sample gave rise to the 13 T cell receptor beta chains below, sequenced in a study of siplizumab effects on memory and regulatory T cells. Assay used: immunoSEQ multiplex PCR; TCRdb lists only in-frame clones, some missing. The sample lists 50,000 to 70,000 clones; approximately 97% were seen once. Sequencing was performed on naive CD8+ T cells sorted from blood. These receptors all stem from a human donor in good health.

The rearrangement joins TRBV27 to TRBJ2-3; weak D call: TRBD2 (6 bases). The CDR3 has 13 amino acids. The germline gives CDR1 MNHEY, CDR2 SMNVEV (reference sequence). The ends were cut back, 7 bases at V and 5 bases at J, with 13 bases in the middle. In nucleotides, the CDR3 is TGTGCCAGCACTGGTGGGGGGAAAGATACGCAGTATTTT. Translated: CASTGGGKDTQYF.

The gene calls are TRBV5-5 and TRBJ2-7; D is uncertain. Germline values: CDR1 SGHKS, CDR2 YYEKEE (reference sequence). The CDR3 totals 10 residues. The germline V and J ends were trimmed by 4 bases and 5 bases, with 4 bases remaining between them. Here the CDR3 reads CASSPHEQYF. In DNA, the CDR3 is TGTGCCAGCAGCCCACACGAGCAGTACTTC.

DNA for the CDR3: TGTGCCAGTAGTATCGGGCAGGGGGAAGGCTACGAGCAGTACTTC. This sequence encodes CASSIGQGEGYEQYF. The genes are TRBV19 and TRBJ2-7; 7 nucleotides agree with TRBD1. There are 15 residues in the CDR3. After removal of 3 bases from V and 3 bases from J, the junction contained 8 bases not matched to a gene. Germline CDR1 is LNHDA and CDR2 is SQIVND (reference sequence).

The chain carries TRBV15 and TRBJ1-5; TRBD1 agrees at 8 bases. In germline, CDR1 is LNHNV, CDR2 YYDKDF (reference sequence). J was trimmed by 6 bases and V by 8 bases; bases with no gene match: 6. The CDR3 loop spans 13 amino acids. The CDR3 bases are TGTGCCACCGTCGACAGGGGAAGTCAGCCCCAGCATTTT. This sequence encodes CATVDRGSQPQHF. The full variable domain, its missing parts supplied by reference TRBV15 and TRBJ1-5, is DAMVIQNPRYQVTQFGKPVTLSCSQTLNHNVMYWYQQKSSQAPKLLFHYYDKDFNNEADTPDNFQSRRPNTSFCFLDIRSPGLGDTAMYLCATVDRGSQPQHFGDGTRLSIL.

Here the CDR3 reads CATSRWNTEAFF. In DNA, the CDR3 is TGTGCCACCAGCAGATGGAACACTGAAGCTTTCTTT. The chain combines TRBV15 with TRBJ1-1; D gene unclear. V shed 2 bases and J shed 1 base, with 2 bases lying between them. CDR1 and CDR2 (germline): LNHNV, YYDKDF (reference sequence). This CDR3 region has 12 residues.

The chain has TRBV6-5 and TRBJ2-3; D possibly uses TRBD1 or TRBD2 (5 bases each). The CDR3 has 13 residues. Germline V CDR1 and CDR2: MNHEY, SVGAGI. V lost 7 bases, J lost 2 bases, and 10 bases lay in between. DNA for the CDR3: TGTGCCAGCAAATCGGGGCACACAGATACGCAGTATTTT. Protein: CASKSGHTDTQYF.

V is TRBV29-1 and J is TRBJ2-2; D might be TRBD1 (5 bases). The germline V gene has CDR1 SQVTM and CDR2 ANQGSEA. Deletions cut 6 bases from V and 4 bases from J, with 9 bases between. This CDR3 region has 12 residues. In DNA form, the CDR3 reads TGCAGCGTGGTAAGGGGCACCGGGGAGCTGTTTTTT. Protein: CSVVRGTGELFF.

CDR3 coding DNA: TGTGCCAGCAGCTTCGGGCCGACAGGGAGCACTGAAGCTTTCTTT. It codes for CASSFGPTGSTEAFF. The chain links TRBV11-2 to TRBJ1-1; 7 nucleotides align to TRBD1. Germline-derived CDR1 and CDR2 are SGHAT and FQNNGV. The length of the CDR3 is 15 residues. Unmatched junction bases numbered 8, after V lost 3 bases and J lost 4 bases.

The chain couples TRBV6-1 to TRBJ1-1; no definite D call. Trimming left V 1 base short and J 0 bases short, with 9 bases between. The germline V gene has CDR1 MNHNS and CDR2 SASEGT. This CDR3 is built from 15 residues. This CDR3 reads CASSEEGGMNTEAFF. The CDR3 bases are TGTGCCAGCAGTGAAGAGGGCGGAATGAACACTGAAGCTTTCTTT.

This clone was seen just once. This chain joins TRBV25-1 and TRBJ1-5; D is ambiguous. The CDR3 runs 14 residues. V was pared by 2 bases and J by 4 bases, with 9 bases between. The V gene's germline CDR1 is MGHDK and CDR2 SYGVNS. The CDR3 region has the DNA TGTGCCAGCAGTGAAGGGTACGGAAATCAGCCCCAGCATTTT. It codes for CASSEGYGNQPQHF.

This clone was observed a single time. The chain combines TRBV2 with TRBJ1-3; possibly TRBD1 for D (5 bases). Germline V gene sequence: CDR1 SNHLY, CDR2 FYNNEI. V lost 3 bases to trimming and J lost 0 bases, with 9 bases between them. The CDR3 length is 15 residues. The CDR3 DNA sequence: TGTGCCAGCAGTGATGGGGCTAACTCTGGAAACACCATATATTTT. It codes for CASSDGANSGNTIYF. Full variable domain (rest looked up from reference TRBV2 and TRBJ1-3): EPEVTQTPSHQVTQMGQEVILRCVPISNHLYFYWYRQILGQKVEFLVSFYNNEISEKSEIFDDQFSVERPDGSNFTLKIRSTKLEDSAMYFCASSDGANSGNTIYFGEGSWLTVV.

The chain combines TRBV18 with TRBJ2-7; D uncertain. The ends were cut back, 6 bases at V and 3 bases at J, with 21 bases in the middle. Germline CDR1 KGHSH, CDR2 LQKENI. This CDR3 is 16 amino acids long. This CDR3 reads CASSPPGPGLGYEQYF. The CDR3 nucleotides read TGTGCCAGCTCTCCCCCTGGACCCGGCCTGGGCTACGAGCAGTACTTC.

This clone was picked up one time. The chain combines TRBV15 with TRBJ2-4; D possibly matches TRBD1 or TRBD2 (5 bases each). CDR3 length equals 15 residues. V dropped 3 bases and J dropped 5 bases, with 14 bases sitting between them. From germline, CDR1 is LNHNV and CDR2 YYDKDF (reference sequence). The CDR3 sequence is CATSRAGAYENIQYF. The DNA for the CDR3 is TGTGCCACCAGCAGGGCCGGGGCTTACGAAAACATTCAGTACTTC. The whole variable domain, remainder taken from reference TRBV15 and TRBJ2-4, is DAMVIQNPRYQVTQFGKPVTLSCSQTLNHNVMYWYQQKSSQAPKLLFHYYDKDFNNEADTPDNFQSRRPNTSFCFLDIRSPGLGDTAMYLCATSRAGAYENIQYFGAGTRLSVL.